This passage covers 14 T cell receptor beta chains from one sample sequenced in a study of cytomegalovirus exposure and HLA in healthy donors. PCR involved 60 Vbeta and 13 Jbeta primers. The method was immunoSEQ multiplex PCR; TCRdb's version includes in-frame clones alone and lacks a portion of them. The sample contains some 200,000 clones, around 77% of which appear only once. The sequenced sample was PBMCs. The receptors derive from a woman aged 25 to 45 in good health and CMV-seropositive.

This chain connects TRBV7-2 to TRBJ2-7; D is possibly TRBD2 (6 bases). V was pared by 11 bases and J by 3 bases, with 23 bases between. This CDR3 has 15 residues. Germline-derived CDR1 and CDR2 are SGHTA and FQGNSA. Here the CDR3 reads CASRGTPSPIYEQYF. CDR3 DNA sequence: TGTGCCTCTCGGGGGACCCCATCCCCAATCTACGAGCAGTACTTC.

The CDR3 sequence is CASSSRGWGQGHTGELFF. CDR3 DNA sequence: TGTGCCAGCAGCTCTAGGGGATGGGGACAGGGACACACCGGGGAGCTGTTTTTT. The rearrangement uses TRBV7-9 and TRBJ2-2; 9 nucleotides line up with TRBD1. The CDR3 loop spans 18 amino acids. Germline V lookup: CDR1 SEHNR, CDR2 FQNEAQ (reference sequence). The V segment lost 4 bases and the J segment 3 bases; nucleotides outside the gene matches: 12.

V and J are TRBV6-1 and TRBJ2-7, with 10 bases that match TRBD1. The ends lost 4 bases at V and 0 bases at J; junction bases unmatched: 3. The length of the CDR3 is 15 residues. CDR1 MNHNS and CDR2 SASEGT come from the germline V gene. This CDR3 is CASSGGQGPSYEQYF. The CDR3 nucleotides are TGTGCCAGCAGTGGGGGACAGGGGCCCTCCTACGAGCAGTACTTC.

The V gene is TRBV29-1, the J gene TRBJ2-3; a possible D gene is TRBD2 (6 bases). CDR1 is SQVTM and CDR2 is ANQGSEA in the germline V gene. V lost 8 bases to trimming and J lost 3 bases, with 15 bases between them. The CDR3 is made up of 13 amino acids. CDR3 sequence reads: CSTRPGGTDTQYF. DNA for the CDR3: TGCAGCACCCGCCCAGGAGGGACAGATACGCAGTATTTT.

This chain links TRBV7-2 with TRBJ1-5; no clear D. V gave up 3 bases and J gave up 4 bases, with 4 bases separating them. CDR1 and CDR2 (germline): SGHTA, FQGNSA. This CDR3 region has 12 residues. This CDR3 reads CASSFPNQPQHF. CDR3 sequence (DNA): TGTGCCAGCAGCTTTCCGAATCAGCCCCAGCATTTT. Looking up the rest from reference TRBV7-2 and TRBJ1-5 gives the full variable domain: GAGVSQSPSNKVTEKGKDVELRCDPISGHTALYWYRQSLGQGLEFLIYFQGNSAPDKSGLPSDRFSAERTGGSVSTLTIQRTQQEDSAVYLCASSFPNQPQHFGDGTRLSIL.

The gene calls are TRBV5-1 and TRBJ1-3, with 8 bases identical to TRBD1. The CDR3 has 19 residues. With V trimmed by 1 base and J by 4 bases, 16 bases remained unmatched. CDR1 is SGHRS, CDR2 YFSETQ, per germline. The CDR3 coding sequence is TGCGCCAGCAGCTTGTCAGGGGTTCAGACAGGGGCGTCAGGAAACACCATATATTTT. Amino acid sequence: CASSLSGVQTGASGNTIYF.

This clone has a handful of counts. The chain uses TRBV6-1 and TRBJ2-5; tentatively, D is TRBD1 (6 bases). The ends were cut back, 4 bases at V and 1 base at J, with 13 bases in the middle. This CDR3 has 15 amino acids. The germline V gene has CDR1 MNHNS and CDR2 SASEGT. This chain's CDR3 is CASSANRALQETQYF. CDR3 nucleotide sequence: TGTGCCAGCAGTGCCAACAGGGCCCTCCAAGAGACCCAGTACTTC.

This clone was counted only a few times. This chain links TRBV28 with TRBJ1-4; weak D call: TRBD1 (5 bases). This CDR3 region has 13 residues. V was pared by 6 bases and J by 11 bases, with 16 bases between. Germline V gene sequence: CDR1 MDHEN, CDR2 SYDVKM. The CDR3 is CASRPATGFKLFF. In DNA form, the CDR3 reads TGTGCCAGCAGGCCCGCTACAGGTTTTAAACTGTTTTTT.

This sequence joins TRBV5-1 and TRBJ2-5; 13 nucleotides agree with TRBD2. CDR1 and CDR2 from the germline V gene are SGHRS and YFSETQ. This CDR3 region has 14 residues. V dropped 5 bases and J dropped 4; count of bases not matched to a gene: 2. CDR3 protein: CASSTSGRAETQYF. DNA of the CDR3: TGCGCCAGCAGTACTAGCGGGAGGGCAGAGACCCAGTACTTC.

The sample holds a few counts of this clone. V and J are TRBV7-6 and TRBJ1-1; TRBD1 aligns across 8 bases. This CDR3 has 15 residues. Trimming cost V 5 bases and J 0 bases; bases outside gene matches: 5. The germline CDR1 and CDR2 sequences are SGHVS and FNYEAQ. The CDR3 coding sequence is TGTGCCAGCAGCGCATGGACAGGGTTGAACACTGAAGCTTTCTTT. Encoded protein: CASSAWTGLNTEAFF.

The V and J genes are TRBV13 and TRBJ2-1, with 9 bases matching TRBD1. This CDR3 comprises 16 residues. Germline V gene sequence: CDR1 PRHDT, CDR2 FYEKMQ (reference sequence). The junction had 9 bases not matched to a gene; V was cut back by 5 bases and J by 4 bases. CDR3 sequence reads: CASSPTGGGGYNEQFF. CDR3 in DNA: TGTGCCAGCAGCCCGACAGGGGGAGGGGGTTACAATGAGCAGTTCTTC.

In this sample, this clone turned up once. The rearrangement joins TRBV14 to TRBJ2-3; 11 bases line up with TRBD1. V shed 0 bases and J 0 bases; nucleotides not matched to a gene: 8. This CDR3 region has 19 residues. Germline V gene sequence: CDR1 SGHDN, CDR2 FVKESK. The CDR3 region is CASSQEGTGGFWSTDTQYF. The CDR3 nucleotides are TGTGCCAGCAGCCAAGAAGGGACAGGGGGATTCTGGAGCACAGATACGCAGTATTTT.

The CDR3 here is CASSYSGQGASEQYF. The DNA of the CDR3 is TGTGCCAGCAGTTACTCGGGACAGGGGGCATCCGAGCAGTACTTC. The J gene is TRBJ2-7, the V gene TRBV6-5; 12 bases align to TRBD1. Germline-derived CDR1 and CDR2 are MNHEY and SVGAGI. CDR3 length: 15 residues. After removal of 0 bases from V and 6 bases from J, the junction contained 3 bases not matched to a gene.

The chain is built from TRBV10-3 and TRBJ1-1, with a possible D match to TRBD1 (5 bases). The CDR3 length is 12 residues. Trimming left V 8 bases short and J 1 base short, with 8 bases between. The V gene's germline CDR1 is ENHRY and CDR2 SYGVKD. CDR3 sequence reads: CAIRTSNTEAFF. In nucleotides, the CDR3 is TGTGCCATCCGGACATCGAACACTGAAGCTTTCTTT.